These T cell receptor beta chains were read from a single sample in a study of chemoradiotherapy in HPV16-positive cancers. Measured with immunoSEQ multiplex PCR; TCRdb has only the in-frame clones, and not every one. Of roughly 13,000 clones in the sample, 89% were seen once. This specimen was tumor tissue, taken from a patient who underwent chemoradiotherapy. The receptors stem from a human donor with HPV-associated anogenital cancer. Each CDR3 is given with its conserved first and last residue. A D gene is named only where the DNA matches it firmly. Some rows mark clone size as missing; the rest say once, few, many or name a class of expanded clone.

d_call j_call clone_size v_call cdr3_nt cdr3_aa
TRBD1 TRBJ1-5 . TRBV7-2 TGTGCCAGCAGCTTGATACAGGGGGGACGTCAGCCCCAGCATTTT CASSLIQGGRQPQHF
. TRBJ2-1 once TRBV30 TGTGCCTGGAGTGTAATACCGGCAGGGGCCGAGGGGAAGCAGTTCTTC CAWSVIPAGAEGKQFF
. TRBJ2-5 . TRBV5-4 TGTGCCAGCAGCTTGGTTATTTCTCTGACGCGAGGGGGTAACCAAGAGACCCAGTACTTC CASSLVISLTRGGNQETQYF
TRBD2 TRBJ2-1 . TRBV7-8 TGTGCCAGCAGCTTAGTTCGGGGGGGGTCCAATGAGCAGTTCTTC CASSLVRGGSNEQFF
TRBD1 TRBJ1-6 . TRBV11-2 TGTGCCAGCAGCCGAAACCAGGGGGGATCACCCCTCCACTTT CASSRNQGGSPLHF
TRBD1 TRBJ2-7 . TRBV7-9 TGTGCCAGCAGTCTGGCACAGGGGAGTGTCCACGAGCAGTACTTC CASSLAQGSVHEQYF
. TRBJ2-7 . TRBV6-6 TGTGCCAGCCAGGGTCTTCCCTACGAGCAGTACTTC CASQGLPYEQYF
. TRBJ1-1 . TRBV7-2 TGTGCCAGCAGCTTTGGGCCGGGATTGAACACTGAAGCTTTCTTT CASSFGPGLNTEAFF
. TRBJ1-1 . TRBV6-1 TGTGCCAGCAGTGATTGGGGTGAGGGCACTGAAGCTTTCTTT CASSDWGEGTEAFF
. TRBJ2-5 few TRBV11-3 TGTGCCAGCAGCTTAGCCGAAGGGGAGACCCAGTACTTC CASSLAEGETQYF